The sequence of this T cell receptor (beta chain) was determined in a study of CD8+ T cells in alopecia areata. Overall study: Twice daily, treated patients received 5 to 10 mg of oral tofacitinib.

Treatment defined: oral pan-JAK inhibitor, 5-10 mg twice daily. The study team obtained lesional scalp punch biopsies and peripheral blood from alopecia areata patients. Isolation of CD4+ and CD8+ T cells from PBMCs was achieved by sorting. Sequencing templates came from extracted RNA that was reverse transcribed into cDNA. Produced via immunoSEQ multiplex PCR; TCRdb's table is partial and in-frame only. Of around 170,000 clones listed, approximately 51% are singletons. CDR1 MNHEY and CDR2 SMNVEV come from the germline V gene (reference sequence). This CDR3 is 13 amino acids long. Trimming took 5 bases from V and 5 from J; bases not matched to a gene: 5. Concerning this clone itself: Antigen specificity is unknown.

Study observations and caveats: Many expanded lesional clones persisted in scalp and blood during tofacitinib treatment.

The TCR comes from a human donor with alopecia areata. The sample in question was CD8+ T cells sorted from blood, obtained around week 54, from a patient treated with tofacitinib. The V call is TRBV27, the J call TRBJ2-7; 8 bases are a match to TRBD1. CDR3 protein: CASSRQGAHEQYF. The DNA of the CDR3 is TGTGCCAGCAGTCGTCAGGGGGCTCACGAGCAGTACTTC.